The rows below give T cell receptor beta chains drawn from one sample of a study of cytomegalovirus exposure and HLA in healthy donors. Sequenced by immunoSEQ multiplex PCR; TCRdb stores in-frame clones only, minus some. The repertoire holds about 110,000 clones, with approximately 90% as singletons. Specimen: PBMCs. The receptors shown here come from a woman aged 25 to 39 in good health and CMV-seropositive. Both conserved end residues are part of each CDR3. D genes are given only for firm matches. Rows may omit the clone size; those that give it use once, few, many or a size class.

CDR3nt: TGTGCCAGCAGCGCCGGACTAGCGGGGGGGCCCTACAATGAGCAGTTCTTC
CDR3aa: CASSAGLAGGPYNEQFF
v_gene: TRBV9
abundance: .
j_gene: TRBJ2-1
d_gene: TRBD2

CDR3nt: TGTGCCACCAGCTTCCGTTCACAGCGGACAGGGAGACCCTACGAGCAGTACTTC
CDR3aa: CATSFRSQRTGRPYEQYF
v_gene: TRBV15
abundance: .
j_gene: TRBJ2-7
d_gene: TRBD1

CDR3nt: TGTGCCAGCAGTCTACAAGAGACCCAGTACTTC
CDR3aa: CASSLQETQYF
v_gene: TRBV2
abundance: .
j_gene: TRBJ2-5
d_gene: .

CDR3nt: TGTGCCAGCAGTGAACGAGGCGAGCAGTACTTC
CDR3aa: CASSERGEQYF
v_gene: TRBV6-1
abundance: .
j_gene: TRBJ2-7
d_gene: .

CDR3nt: TGTGCCAGCTCCCACGGGGGGCTGAACACTGAAGCTTTCTTT
CDR3aa: CASSHGGLNTEAFF
v_gene: TRBV13
abundance: .
j_gene: TRBJ1-1
d_gene: .

CDR3nt: TGTGCCAGCAGCTTGGCGACAGGGAGAGCTTTCTTT
CDR3aa: CASSLATGRAFF
v_gene: TRBV5-6
abundance: few
j_gene: TRBJ1-1
d_gene: TRBD1

CDR3nt: TGTGCCAGCAGCCCGCCGGCTAGCGGGAACTACGAGCAGTACTTC
CDR3aa: CASSPPASGNYEQYF
v_gene: TRBV11-2
abundance: once
j_gene: TRBJ2-7
d_gene: TRBD2

CDR3nt: TGTGCCTGGACCCTTGACAATGAAGCTTTCTTT
CDR3aa: CAWTLDNEAFF
v_gene: TRBV30
abundance: .
j_gene: TRBJ1-1
d_gene: .

CDR3nt: TGCGCCAGCAGCTTGGTAGGGGGCCGGGCAGATACGCAGTATTTT
CDR3aa: CASSLVGGRADTQYF
v_gene: TRBV5-1
abundance: .
j_gene: TRBJ2-3
d_gene: TRBD1

CDR3nt: TGTGCCAGCAGCCGCACTAGCGGGAACGGAGAGACCCAGTACTTC
CDR3aa: CASSRTSGNGETQYF
v_gene: TRBV7-7
abundance: .
j_gene: TRBJ2-5
d_gene: TRBD2

CDR3nt: TGCGCCAGCAGCCAAGTCTACGGCAGGCCAGATTCACCCCTCCACTTT
CDR3aa: CASSQVYGRPDSPLHF
v_gene: TRBV4-1
abundance: .
j_gene: TRBJ1-6
d_gene: .

CDR3nt: TGCGCCAGCAGCTACGACAGGAAGAACACCGGGGAGCTGTTTTTT
CDR3aa: CASSYDRKNTGELFF
v_gene: TRBV5-1
abundance: .
j_gene: TRBJ2-2
d_gene: .

CDR3nt: TGTGCCAGCAGTCGGACAGGGACTGGGATCTACGAGCAGTACTTC
CDR3aa: CASSRTGTGIYEQYF
v_gene: TRBV27
abundance: .
j_gene: TRBJ2-7
d_gene: TRBD1

CDR3nt: TGCGCCAGCAGCCTGGACAGGGGGCACAATGAGCAGTTCTTC
CDR3aa: CASSLDRGHNEQFF
v_gene: TRBV5-1
abundance: .
j_gene: TRBJ2-1
d_gene: TRBD1

CDR3nt: TGCGCCAGCAGCCAAGATTGGGCCTCTAGCGGGGGGGCCGATGAGCAGTTCTTC
CDR3aa: CASSQDWASSGGADEQFF
v_gene: TRBV4-3
abundance: .
j_gene: TRBJ2-1
d_gene: TRBD2

CDR3nt: TGTGCCAGCAGCTCGCCGGGACTAACGTCCTACAATGAGCAGTTCTTC
CDR3aa: CASSSPGLTSYNEQFF
v_gene: TRBV7-7
abundance: .
j_gene: TRBJ2-1
d_gene: TRBD2

CDR3nt: TGTGCGACCGAATTGACAGGGACCTACGGCTACACCTTC
CDR3aa: CATELTGTYGYTF
v_gene: TRBV15
abundance: once
j_gene: TRBJ1-2
d_gene: TRBD1

CDR3nt: TGCGCCAGCAGCCTCGTACTCGGGACTAAAGAAGAGACCCAGTACTTC
CDR3aa: CASSLVLGTKEETQYF
v_gene: TRBV5-1
abundance: .
j_gene: TRBJ2-5
d_gene: TRBD2

CDR3nt: TGTGCCAGCAAGCGGGGCGGGAACAATGAGCAGTTCTTC
CDR3aa: CASKRGGNNEQFF
v_gene: TRBV2
abundance: .
j_gene: TRBJ2-1
d_gene: TRBD2

CDR3nt: TGTGCCTGGAGTGACGAGACACACTCTGGAAACACCATATATTTT
CDR3aa: CAWSDETHSGNTIYF
v_gene: TRBV30
abundance: .
j_gene: TRBJ1-3
d_gene: .

CDR3nt: TGTGCCAGCAGTTACGGGGAGTATGGAGGCTACACCTTC
CDR3aa: CASSYGEYGGYTF
v_gene: TRBV6-5
abundance: .
j_gene: TRBJ1-2
d_gene: .

CDR3nt: TGCGCCAGCAGCTTGGGCCCGGACAGCCTGAACACTGAAGCTTTCTTT
CDR3aa: CASSLGPDSLNTEAFF
v_gene: TRBV5-1
abundance: .
j_gene: TRBJ1-1
d_gene: .

CDR3nt: TGTGCCAGCAGACTAGCGGGGGGGAGCTCCTACGAGCAGTACTTC
CDR3aa: CASRLAGGSSYEQYF
v_gene: TRBV27
abundance: .
j_gene: TRBJ2-7
d_gene: TRBD2

CDR3nt: TGTGCCAGTAGTACTAACAGGGGGAGAAGTGAAAAACTGTTTTTT
CDR3aa: CASSTNRGRSEKLFF
v_gene: TRBV19
abundance: .
j_gene: TRBJ1-4
d_gene: TRBD1

CDR3nt: TGTGCCAGTAGTTTGGGACAGCCAGCAGGATATTCACCCCTCCACTTT
CDR3aa: CASSLGQPAGYSPLHF
v_gene: TRBV19
abundance: .
j_gene: TRBJ1-6
d_gene: TRBD1

CDR3nt: TGTGCCAGCAGTTCAACAGGGAAAACTAATGAAAAACTGTTTTTT
CDR3aa: CASSSTGKTNEKLFF
v_gene: TRBV25-1
abundance: .
j_gene: TRBJ1-4
d_gene: .

CDR3nt: TGTGCCAGCAGTTTGAGAGGTTATGGCTACACCTTC
CDR3aa: CASSLRGYGYTF
v_gene: TRBV28
abundance: .
j_gene: TRBJ1-2
d_gene: .

CDR3nt: TGTGCCAGCTCACTTGGGACAGGACTCTCTGGAAACACCATATATTTT
CDR3aa: CASSLGTGLSGNTIYF
v_gene: TRBV18
abundance: .
j_gene: TRBJ1-3
d_gene: TRBD1

CDR3nt: TGTGCCAGCAGCGTAGGGGGGACACCTAGCACAGATACGCAGTATTTT
CDR3aa: CASSVGGTPSTDTQYF
v_gene: TRBV9
abundance: .
j_gene: TRBJ2-3
d_gene: .

CDR3nt: TGTGCCAGCAGAGGCGGGACAGCTTACAATGAGCAGTTCTTC
CDR3aa: CASRGGTAYNEQFF
v_gene: TRBV6-1
abundance: .
j_gene: TRBJ2-1
d_gene: .

CDR3nt: TGTGCCGGTGTTTCGTGGAGGACAGCCAACACTGAAGCTTTCTTT
CDR3aa: CAGVSWRTANTEAFF
v_gene: TRBV7-9
abundance: .
j_gene: TRBJ1-1
d_gene: .

CDR3nt: TGTGCCAGCAGAGGCCATGAGGGCACCGGGGAGCTGTTTTTT
CDR3aa: CASRGHEGTGELFF
v_gene: TRBV2
abundance: .
j_gene: TRBJ2-2
d_gene: .

CDR3nt: TGTGCCAGCAGGAGTACTCTAGGGACAGGGAAGGTGAACTTC
CDR3aa: CASRSTLGTGKVNF
v_gene: TRBV6-7
abundance: few
j_gene: TRBJ2-7
d_gene: TRBD1

CDR3nt: TGTGCCAGCAAAAGGACAGGGGGTTTAGGGACCCAGTACTTC
CDR3aa: CASKRTGGLGTQYF
v_gene: TRBV2
abundance: .
j_gene: TRBJ2-5
d_gene: TRBD1

CDR3nt: TGTGCCAGCAGCGTAGGAAGTAGCGGGGGTGGTGAGCAGTTCTTC
CDR3aa: CASSVGSSGGGEQFF
v_gene: TRBV9
abundance: .
j_gene: TRBJ2-1
d_gene: TRBD2

CDR3nt: TGTGCCAGTAGTATCTGGAGGGAAGCGGTGAGCACTGAAGCTTTCTTT
CDR3aa: CASSIWREAVSTEAFF
v_gene: TRBV19
abundance: .
j_gene: TRBJ1-1
d_gene: .

CDR3nt: TGTGCCATCAGCTACGGGATAGAAGAGACCCAGTACTTC
CDR3aa: CAISYGIEETQYF
v_gene: TRBV10-3
abundance: .
j_gene: TRBJ2-5
d_gene: .

CDR3nt: TGTGCCAGTAGTACCATACAGGGGGCGCGAAACACTGAAGCTTTCTTT
CDR3aa: CASSTIQGARNTEAFF
v_gene: TRBV19
abundance: .
j_gene: TRBJ1-1
d_gene: TRBD1

CDR3nt: TGCGCCAGCAGCCGAGGGACAGGGGCTGGTGAAAAACTGTTTTTT
CDR3aa: CASSRGTGAGEKLFF
v_gene: TRBV4-3
abundance: .
j_gene: TRBJ1-4
d_gene: TRBD1

CDR3nt: TGTGCCAGCAGCCGAGCCCCCCGCGAAGGCTACACCTTC
CDR3aa: CASSRAPREGYTF
v_gene: TRBV6-1
abundance: .
j_gene: TRBJ1-2
d_gene: .

CDR3nt: TGTGCCAGCGGTCGACAGGGGGCGGAAAGCTACGAGCAGTACTTC
CDR3aa: CASGRQGAESYEQYF
v_gene: TRBV6-1
abundance: .
j_gene: TRBJ2-7
d_gene: TRBD1

CDR3nt: TGTGCCAGCTCAACACAGGGAGGAGCCGGCTACACCTTC
CDR3aa: CASSTQGGAGYTF
v_gene: TRBV18
abundance: once
j_gene: TRBJ1-2
d_gene: .

CDR3nt: TGTGCCACCAGCAGAGTCCCAGCCCTCGGGAGTGGCACAGATACGCAGTATTTT
CDR3aa: CATSRVPALGSGTDTQYF
v_gene: TRBV15
abundance: .
j_gene: TRBJ2-3
d_gene: .

CDR3nt: TGTGCCAGCGGAGGGGGCCCCGGGGAGCTGTTTTTT
CDR3aa: CASGGGPGELFF
v_gene: TRBV6-5
abundance: .
j_gene: TRBJ2-2
d_gene: .